The next 12 T cell receptor beta chains were all read from a single sample in a study of blood T cell repertoires in COVID-19. This table comes from immunoSEQ multiplex PCR, and its TCRdb copy is limited to in-frame clones, with some not included. Of over 45,000 clones listed, 77% are singletons. The sequencing sample was made of peripheral blood. These receptors all come from a human donor with active or convalescent COVID-19. The donor label of this sample is uncertain.

The chain carries TRBV7-2 and TRBJ1-5; D not certain. Germline CDR1 and CDR2: SGHTA and FQGNSA. V lost 3 bases and J lost 6, with 9 bases in between. The CDR3 contains 13 residues. The CDR3 nucleotides read TGTGCCAGCAGCTTGGCAGGAATTCAGCCCCAGCATTTT. Its protein product is CASSLAGIQPQHF.

The chain employs TRBV10-3 and TRBJ2-7; TRBD2 aligns across 12 bases. This CDR3 has 15 residues. CDR1 is ENHRY and CDR2 is SYGVKD in the germline V gene. After removal of 3 bases from V and 3 bases from J, the junction contained 3 bases not matched to a gene. CDR3 amino acids: CAISDATSGSYEQYF. The CDR3 DNA reads TGTGCCATCAGTGACGCGACTAGCGGGAGCTACGAGCAGTACTTC.

This clone has more than one count but fewer than ten. The chain links TRBV6-5 to TRBJ1-2, with 12 nucleotides matching TRBD1. Germline V gives CDR1 MNHEY, CDR2 SVGAGI. The CDR3 totals 15 residues. V dropped 2 bases and J dropped 7; count of bases not matched to a gene: 5. The CDR3 nucleotides are TGTGCCAGCAGTTACCAGGGACAGGGGGCAGCTGGCTACACCTTC. It specifies CASSYQGQGAAGYTF.

The chain employs TRBV10-3 and TRBJ2-1, with 9 bases matching TRBD2. Per germline, CDR1 ENHRY and CDR2 SYGVKD. V was pared by 3 bases and J by 5 bases, with 5 bases of the junction left unmatched. This CDR3 spans 15 amino acids. CDR3 bases: TGTGCCATCAGTGAAGGGCTAGCGGGAAACAATGAGCAGTTCTTC. Translating gives CAISEGLAGNNEQFF.

CDR3 residues: CASRPAGLAGGEQFF. The CDR3 region has the DNA TGTGCCAGCCGGCCGGCGGGCCTAGCGGGAGGTGAGCAGTTCTTC. This chain connects TRBV3-1 (or the pseudogene TRBV3-2) to TRBJ2-1; 11 positions agree with TRBD2. Germline assignment: CDR1 LGHDT and CDR2 YNNKEL (reference sequence). With V trimmed by 8 bases and J by 9 bases, 12 bases remained unmatched. The CDR3 extends over 15 amino acids.

This rearrangement joins TRBV3-1 (or the pseudogene TRBV3-2) to TRBJ1-6; a weak D match, TRBD1 (6 bases). V was shortened by 3 bases and J by 9 bases, with 12 bases between the two germline ends. This CDR3 is built from 14 residues. The germline V gene has CDR1 LGHDT and CDR2 YNNKEL (reference sequence). In nucleotides, the CDR3 is TGTGCCAGCAGCCACGGGGGGCATGTTTCACCCCTCCACTTT. Translating gives CASSHGGHVSPLHF.

The chain links TRBV19 to TRBJ1-4, with a tentative D call TRBD1 (5 bases). The CDR3 contains 15 residues. CDR1 LNHDA and CDR2 SQIVND come from the germline V gene (reference sequence). The V and J ends lost 0 bases and 8 bases respectively, with 13 bases between them. The CDR3 spells CASSIERSWGEKLFF. For the CDR3, the DNA is TGTGCCAGTAGTATAGAGCGCTCCTGGGGCGAAAAACTGTTTTTT.

The gene calls are TRBV5-4 and TRBJ2-3; TRBD2 matches 9 bases. The V gene end was trimmed by 7 bases and the J gene end by 7 bases; junction bases not matched to a gene: 13. CDR3 length: 15 amino acids. CDR1 is SGHNT and CDR2 is YYREEE in the germline V gene (reference sequence). In DNA form, the CDR3 reads TGTGCCAGCCAAGCCCGGGCTAGCGGGAAGTATACGCAGTATTTT. Amino acid sequence: CASQARASGKYTQYF.

Turning to this clone: Its ends do not fully match the called genes, so a read error is possible. The chain recombines TRBV7-7 with TRBJ2-1, with 7 bases matching TRBD2. CDR1 and CDR2 (germline): SSHAT, FNYEAQ (reference sequence). The CDR3 consists of 15 residues. The CDR3: CASSPAGLSYNEQFF. Here the CDR3 DNA reads TGTGCTAGCAGCCCAGCGGGGTTGTCCTACAATGAGCAGTTCTTC.

The J gene is TRBJ2-3, the V gene TRBV11-1; 10 bases are shared with TRBD2. The CDR3 has 15 amino acids. CDR1 is SGHAT, CDR2 FQDESV, per germline (reference sequence). Unmatched junction bases numbered 5, after V lost 5 bases and J lost 3 bases. CDR3 DNA: TGTGCCAGCAGCCCAGCTAGCGGGAGAACAGATACGCAGTATTTT. Translating gives CASSPASGRTDTQYF.

V is TRBV5-1 and J is TRBJ2-2, with 10 bases aligning to TRBD2. This CDR3 contains 16 residues. Trimming removed 3 bases from V and 2 bases from J; junction bases left unmatched: 4. Germline V CDR1 and CDR2: SGHRS, YFSETQ. CDR3 DNA sequence: TGCGCCAGCAGCTCATTAGCGGGAGGAAACACCGGGGAGCTGTTTTTT. This sequence encodes CASSSLAGGNTGELFF.

V and J are TRBV19 and TRBJ1-6, with unresolved D. The CDR3 extends over 15 amino acids. Deletions cut 6 bases from V and 7 bases from J, with 16 bases between. Germline-derived CDR1 and CDR2 are LNHDA and SQIVND (reference sequence). CDR3 coding DNA: TGTGCCAGTAGCCTATTATGGGAGGTGAATTCACCCCTCCACTTT. Its translation: CASSLLWEVNSPLHF.